This TCR beta chain was recovered during a study of cytomegalovirus exposure and HLA in healthy donors. With regard to this clone: Its antigen is undetermined. The junction departs from the called germline gene at one end, perhaps through a read error. Other DNA sequences from this sample encode an identical CDR3 as well.

The PCR made use of 60 Vbeta and 13 Jbeta primers. The table came from immunoSEQ multiplex PCR; TCRdb's copy has only in-frame clones and leaves some out. Its table lists 200,000 to 250,000 clones. Germline CDR1 is SGHDT and CDR2 is YYEEEE. There are 13 residues in the CDR3. Study-wide results and limits: Accounts indicate the classifier identified cytomegalovirus status with strong specificity and sensitivity. For most TCR sequences rarity was the rule, although some public TCRs occurred in many donors. A missense DCLRE1C variant was associated with V- and J-gene trimming of TCR beta chains in a later analysis, and an independent cohort replicated the association.

This clonotype was obtained from a woman aged 30 to 39 in good health and CMV-seropositive. Sequenced: PBMCs. The rearrangement uses TRBV5-6 and TRBJ2-7, with D tentatively TRBD1 (6 bases). In DNA, the CDR3 is TGCGCCAGCAGCGCCCAGGGGACCTACGAGCAGTACTTC. This gives the protein CASSAQGTYEQYF.